This T cell receptor (beta chain) was sequenced in a study of long-term antiretroviral therapy in people with HIV. General study results and limits: Repertoire composition at all time points was dominated by clones that had expanded before ART.

Trimming pared 4 bases from V and 2 bases from J, leaving 11 bases between. The CDR3 loop spans 14 amino acids. Germline V lookup: CDR1 SGHKS, CDR2 YYEKEE (reference sequence). The immunoSEQ assay was v3.0, run at survey level. Each sample had sequencing targeting about 35,000-50,000 T-cell genomes. Sequenced by immunoSEQ multiplex PCR; TCRdb stores in-frame clones only, minus some. This sample has approximately 6,500 clones; 80% to 90% occur once, and the top ten carry under 3.5%. A note on this clone: Its antigen is as yet unknown.

Sequencing used unsorted PBMCs, obtained 3.7 years after starting antiretroviral therapy. The V and J genes are TRBV5-5 and TRBJ2-3, with D maybe TRBD2 (6 bases). The sequence was obtained from a woman aged 45 to 65 with HIV. CDR3: CASSPDYFTDTQYF. CDR3 nucleotide sequence: TGTGCCAGCAGCCCGGACTACTTCACAGATACGCAGTATTTT.